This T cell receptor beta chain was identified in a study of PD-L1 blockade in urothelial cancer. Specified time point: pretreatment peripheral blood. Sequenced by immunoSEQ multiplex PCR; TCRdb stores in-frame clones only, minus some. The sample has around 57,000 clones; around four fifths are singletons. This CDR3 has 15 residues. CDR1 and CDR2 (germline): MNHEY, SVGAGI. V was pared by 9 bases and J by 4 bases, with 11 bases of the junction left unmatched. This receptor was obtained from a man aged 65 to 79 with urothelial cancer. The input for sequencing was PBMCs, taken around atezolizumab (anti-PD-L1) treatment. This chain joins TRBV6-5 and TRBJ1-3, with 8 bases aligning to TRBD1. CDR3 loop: CASTKNRDRGNTIYF. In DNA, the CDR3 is TGTGCCAGTACCAAAAACCGGGACAGGGGAAACACCATATATTTT.